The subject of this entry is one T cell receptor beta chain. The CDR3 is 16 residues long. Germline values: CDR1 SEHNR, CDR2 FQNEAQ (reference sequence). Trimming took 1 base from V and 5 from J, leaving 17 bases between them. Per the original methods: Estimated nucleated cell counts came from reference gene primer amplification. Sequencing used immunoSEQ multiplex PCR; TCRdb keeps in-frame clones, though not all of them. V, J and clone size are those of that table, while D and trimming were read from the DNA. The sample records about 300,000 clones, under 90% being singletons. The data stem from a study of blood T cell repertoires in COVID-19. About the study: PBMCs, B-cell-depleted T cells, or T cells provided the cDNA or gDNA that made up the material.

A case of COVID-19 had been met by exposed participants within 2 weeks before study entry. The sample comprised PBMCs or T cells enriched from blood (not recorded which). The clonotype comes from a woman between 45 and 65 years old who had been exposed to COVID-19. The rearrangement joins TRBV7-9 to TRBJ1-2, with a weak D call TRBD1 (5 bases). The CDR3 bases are TGTGCCAGCAGCTTAGTAGGGCAGGGAAAGAGTTATGGCTACACCTTC. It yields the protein CASSLVGQGKSYGYTF.